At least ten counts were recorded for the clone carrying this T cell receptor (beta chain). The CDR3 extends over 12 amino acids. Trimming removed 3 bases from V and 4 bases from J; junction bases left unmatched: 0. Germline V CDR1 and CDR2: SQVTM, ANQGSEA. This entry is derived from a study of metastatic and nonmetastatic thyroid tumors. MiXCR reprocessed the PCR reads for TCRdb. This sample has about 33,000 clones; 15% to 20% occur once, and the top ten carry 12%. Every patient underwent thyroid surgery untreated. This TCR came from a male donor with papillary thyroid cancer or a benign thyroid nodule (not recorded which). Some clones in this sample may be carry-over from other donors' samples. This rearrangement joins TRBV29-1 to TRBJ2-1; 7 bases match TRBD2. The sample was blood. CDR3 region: CSVEGGYNEQFF. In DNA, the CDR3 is TGCAGCGTTGAGGGGGGGTACAATGAGCAGTTCTTC.